This passage covers 29 T cell receptor beta chains from one sample sequenced in a study of T-cell reconstitution after alpha-beta-depleted transplantation in children. The authors prepared the TCRbeta library with unique molecular identifiers. TCRdb analysed the PCR reads with MiXCR anew, one entry per CDR3 protein. The sample yields tens of thousands of distinct CDR3 sequences, roughly 15% seen once. The source material was PBMCs, mostly from graft donor cells, sampled 180 days after TCRalphabeta/CD19-depleted stem cell transplant. Every receptor here comes from a male patient aged 2 to 10 who had a stem cell transplant for acute lymphoblastic leukemia, so the T cells may come from the graft donor.

This clonotype was observed at least ten times. V gene TRBV20-1 combines with J gene TRBJ1-1; D is unresolved. V gave up 3 bases and J gave up 1 base, with 6 bases separating them. The germline V gene has CDR1 DFQATT and CDR2 SNEGSKA (reference sequence). The CDR3 is 12 residues long. CDR3 sequence: CSASPWNTEAFF. As DNA, the CDR3 is TGCAGTGCTAGCCCTTGGAACACTGAAGCTTTCTTT.

This clonotype came up many times. CDR3 nucleotides: TGTGCCAGCAGCTTGGCCGGGACTAGACTAGAGACCCAGTACTTC. Translated: CASSLAGTRLETQYF. The V gene is TRBV7-2, the J gene TRBJ2-5; 8 positions match TRBD2. The CDR3 has 15 residues. V lost 3 bases to trimming and J lost 4 bases; unmatched junction nucleotides: 7. Germline V CDR1 and CDR2: SGHTA, FQGNSA.

The J gene is TRBJ2-2, the V gene TRBV4-1; either TRBD1 or TRBD2 may fit D (5 bases each). V shed 8 bases and J shed 4 bases, with 11 bases lying between them. CDR1 is MGHRA and CDR2 is YSYEKL in the germline V gene. The CDR3 is 13 residues long. CDR3 nucleotides: TGCGCCAGCGCCCTAGGGACCACCGGGGAGCTGTTTTTT. Translation: CASALGTTGELFF.

The chain is built from TRBV28 and TRBJ2-7, with D uncertain. The V gene lost 3 bases and the J gene lost 4 bases, with 4 bases spanning the gap. CDR3 length: 11 amino acids. CDR1 and CDR2 (germline): MDHEN, SYDVKM. CDR3 coding DNA: TGTGCCAGCAGTTTGCGTTACGAGCAGTACTTC. Its protein is CASSLRYEQYF.

The V and J genes are TRBV7-2 and TRBJ1-1; TRBD1 matches at 7 bases. The germline gives CDR1 SGHTA, CDR2 FQGNSA. The ends lost 5 bases at V and 11 bases at J; junction bases unmatched: 8. This CDR3 is 12 amino acids long. The CDR3 protein is CASSPRTGGAFF. In DNA, the CDR3 is TGTGCCAGCAGCCCCCGGACAGGCGGGGCTTTCTTT.

The sample holds a few counts of this clonotype. The chain joins TRBV7-8 to TRBJ1-5; D is perhaps TRBD1 (6 bases). CDR3 length equals 15 residues. The V and J ends lost 0 bases and 4 bases respectively, with 10 bases between them. Germline CDR1 SGHVS, CDR2 FQNEAQ. The CDR3 reads CASSLARDINQPQHF. The CDR3 region has the DNA TGTGCCAGCAGCTTAGCGCGGGACATTAATCAGCCCCAGCATTTT. Based on the CDR3 plus reference TRBV7-8 and TRBJ1-5, the full variable domain is GAGVSQSPRYKVAKRGQDVALRCDPISGHVSLFWYQQALGQGPEFLTYFQNEAQLDKSGLPSDRFFAERPEGSVSTLKIQRTQQEDSAVYLCASSLARDINQPQHFGDGTRLSIL.

V is TRBV29-1 and J is TRBJ2-3, with TRBD1 matching over 8 bases. Germline lookup yields CDR1 SQVTM and CDR2 ANQGSEA. V was clipped by 8 bases and J by 5 bases; unmatched bases: 12. The length of the CDR3 is 14 residues. The CDR3 region has the DNA TGCAGCTCAACGGACAGGGCGACAGGAGATACGCAGTATTTT. Amino acid sequence: CSSTDRATGDTQYF.

This clonotype was seen a handful of times. This chain links TRBV24-1 with TRBJ2-2; maybe TRBD2 (6 bases). This CDR3 comprises 14 residues. V was pared by 5 bases and J by 4 bases, with 10 bases between. CDR1 is KGHDR and CDR2 is SFDVKD in the germline V gene. The CDR3, as DNA: TGTGCCACCAGTGTCGGGACTTTCACCGGGGAGCTGTTTTTT. Translated, it gives CATSVGTFTGELFF.

This clonotype was picked up a small number of times. This chain uses TRBV5-1 with TRBJ2-2; no definite D call. V was cut by 5 bases and J by 1 base, with 9 bases left in between. Germline V CDR1 and CDR2: SGHRS, YFSETQ. This CDR3 is 14 amino acids long. For the CDR3, the DNA is TGCGCCAGCAGTCTAAGGCGGAACACCGGGGAGCTGTTTTTT. Translation gives CASSLRRNTGELFF.

Comment on this clonotype: A much larger clonotype is one base distant, so this may be a read error. The gene calls are TRBV20-1 and TRBJ2-3; D perhaps matches TRBD1 (6 bases). V lost 6 bases and J 1 base, leaving 20 bases between the germline ends. This CDR3 region has 16 residues. Germline V gene lookup returns CDR1 DFQATT and CDR2 SNEGSKA (reference sequence). The CDR3 region is CSARKPGERRTDTQYF. DNA for the CDR3: TGCAGTGCACGTAAACCAGGGGAAAGGCGCACAGATACGCAGTATTTT.

The rearrangement joins TRBV19 to TRBJ2-7; possibly TRBD1 for D (5 bases). Per the germline V gene, CDR1 is LNHDA and CDR2 is SQIVND (reference sequence). The V and J ends lost 2 bases and 6 bases respectively, with 14 bases between them. The CDR3 spans 14 residues. The DNA of the CDR3 is TGTGCCAGTAGTATAAAGTCAGGGAAAGGCGAGCAGTACTTC. Its translation: CASSIKSGKGEQYF.

A few counts support this clonotype. This sequence joins TRBV5-1 and TRBJ2-2; a possible D gene is TRBD2 (7 bases). V was shortened by 1 base and J by 3 bases, with 10 bases between the two germline ends. Per germline, CDR1 SGHRS and CDR2 YFSETQ. The CDR3 has 15 amino acids. The CDR3 sequence is CASSLKGGDTGELFF. CDR3 bases: TGCGCCAGCAGCTTGAAAGGGGGGGACACCGGGGAGCTGTTTTTT.

This sequence joins TRBV29-1 and TRBJ2-1, with D maybe TRBD2 (7 bases). Germline assignment: CDR1 SQVTM and CDR2 ANQGSEA. CDR3 length equals 12 residues. The ends were cut back, 4 bases at V and 10 bases at J, with 14 bases in the middle. CDR3 residues: CSVGRGAGEQFF. CDR3 nucleotide sequence: TGCAGCGTTGGCCGGGGGGCAGGCGAGCAGTTCTTC.

This clonotype was seen a single time. The chain is built from TRBV6-2 or TRBV6-3 and TRBJ1-1, with a tentative D call TRBD1 (5 bases). The V gene lost 7 bases and the J gene lost 6 bases, with 15 bases spanning the gap. Germline V gene lookup returns CDR1 MNHEY and CDR2 SVGEGT. The CDR3 totals 13 residues. CDR3 sequence reads: CASIHPRGAEAFF. The CDR3 region has the DNA TGTGCCAGCATTCACCCGAGGGGCGCTGAAGCTTTCTTT.

The CDR3 here is CSVGRAGQPQHF. CDR3 DNA sequence: TGCAGCGTTGGCCGGGCAGGTCAGCCCCAGCATTTT. The rearrangement joins TRBV29-1 to TRBJ1-5; D uncertain. CDR1 is SQVTM and CDR2 is ANQGSEA in the germline V gene. V was shortened by 4 bases and J by 6 bases, with 10 bases between the two germline ends. The CDR3 consists of 12 residues.

The CDR3 DNA follows: TGTGCCAGCAGTCCACACGCCCGACTAGCGGTACCCTCCTACAATGAGCAGTTCTTC. This codes for CASSPHARLAVPSYNEQFF. The rearrangement joins TRBV6-1 to TRBJ2-1; TRBD2 matches at 9 bases. The V gene's germline CDR1 is MNHNS and CDR2 SASEGT. The junction had 14 bases not matched to a gene; V was cut back by 5 bases and J by 0 bases. The length of the CDR3 is 19 residues.

This chain uses TRBV20-1 with TRBJ2-1, with no clear D. Germline V gene lookup returns CDR1 DFQATT and CDR2 SNEGSKA (reference sequence). Trimming took off 6 bases at V and 8 bases at J, with 20 bases between the two ends. This CDR3 comprises 14 residues. The CDR3 spells CSAIGLPGRYEQFF. CDR3 nucleotides: TGCAGTGCAATCGGCCTTCCAGGTCGGTATGAGCAGTTCTTC.

V usage is TRBV15 and J usage is TRBJ1-1; tentatively, D is TRBD1 (5 bases). The CDR3 totals 16 residues. Germline CDR1 reads LNHNV; CDR2 reads YYDKDF (reference sequence). V lost 1 base to trimming and J lost 3 bases, with 15 bases between them. The CDR3 bases are TGTGCCACCAGCAGAGCCTGGGGACGGCCGGACACTGAAGCTTTCTTT. It is translated as CATSRAWGRPDTEAFF.

The J gene is TRBJ1-4, the V gene TRBV10-3; no clear D gene. CDR1 ENHRY and CDR2 SYGVKD come from the germline V gene. Deletions cut 6 bases from V and 5 bases from J, with 16 bases between. The CDR3 loop spans 15 amino acids. CDR3 in amino acids: CAIRAAVVGNEKLFF. The CDR3 region has the DNA TGTGCCATCAGAGCCGCGGTTGTGGGGAATGAAAAACTGTTTTTT.

This clonotype appeared many times. The chain is built from TRBV7-8 and TRBJ2-3, with D maybe TRBD1 (5 bases). Per the germline V gene, CDR1 is SGHVS and CDR2 is FQNEAQ. The CDR3 contains 12 residues. V lost 6 bases and J 8 bases, leaving 12 bases between the germline ends. CDR3 DNA: TGTGCCAGCAGGAGCAGGGATCCTACGCAGTATTTT. Translated: CASRSRDPTQYF.

There are many counts of this clonotype. The V and J genes are TRBV5-1 and TRBJ2-5; no firm D call. The CDR3 covers 13 residues. Trimming left V 0 bases short and J 4 bases short, with 7 bases between. Germline assignment: CDR1 SGHRS and CDR2 YFSETQ. The CDR3 DNA reads as TGCGCCAGCAGCTTGGAGGCCCGAGAGACCCAGTACTTC. It translates to CASSLEARETQYF.

This chain uses TRBV20-1 with TRBJ2-5, with a weak D call TRBD2 (6 bases). The germline gives CDR1 DFQATT, CDR2 SNEGSKA (reference sequence). The CDR3 is 16 amino acids. Deletions cut 0 bases from V and 4 bases from J, with 18 bases between. CDR3 DNA: TGCAGTGCTAGAGATCGACGGAAGGACGGGAGAGAGACCCAGTACTTC. Its translation: CSARDRRKDGRETQYF.

This clonotype was seen a handful of times. The V call is TRBV4-3, the J call TRBJ1-5; TRBD1 matches at 8 bases. The CDR3 totals 19 residues. In germline, CDR1 is LGHNA, CDR2 YSLEER. Unmatched junction bases numbered 11, after V lost 0 bases and J lost 1 base. The CDR3 is CASSQDLGTGIKSNQPQHF. Written as DNA, the CDR3 is TGCGCCAGCAGCCAAGATTTGGGGACAGGTATTAAGAGCAATCAGCCCCAGCATTTT.

In this sample, this clonotype turned up a few times. The rearrangement uses TRBV3-1 and TRBJ1-1, with D maybe TRBD1 (5 bases). Trimming stripped 1 base from V and 2 bases from J, with 11 bases between. The CDR3 has 15 residues. Germline CDR1 LGHDT, CDR2 YNNKEL (reference sequence). The CDR3 DNA follows: TGTGCCAGCAGCCAAGTTCGGGGCCGCAACACTGAAGCTTTCTTT. This sequence encodes CASSQVRGRNTEAFF.

Only a few counts were recorded for this clonotype. This chain links TRBV12-3 or TRBV12-4 with TRBJ2-3; 12 bases align to TRBD1. Germline trimming cut 7 bases from V and 9 bases from J; bases unmatched to any gene: 14. The CDR3 loop spans 16 amino acids. The CDR3 bases are TGTGCCAGCACCCAAAGGGGGACAGGGGGCGCGCGGACGCAGTATTTT. Protein sequence: CASTQRGTGGARTQYF.

This clonotype was found a few times. This chain uses TRBV6-1 with TRBJ2-6; D is possibly TRBD1 or TRBD2 (5 bases each). Germline loops: CDR1 MNHNS, CDR2 SASEGT. Trimming pared 5 bases from V and 11 bases from J, leaving 19 bases between. The CDR3 is 15 amino acids. The chain's CDR3 is CASSPQGGRRDVLTF. CDR3 nucleotides: TGTGCCAGCAGTCCTCAGGGTGGGAGAAGAGACGTCCTGACTTTC.

This clonotype was observed a few times. CDR3 loop: CASSDRASQETQYF. CDR3 bases: TGTGCCAGCAGTGACCGGGCCTCTCAAGAGACCCAGTACTTC. This rearrangement joins TRBV25-1 to TRBJ2-5; D unresolved. CDR1 and CDR2 from the germline V gene are MGHDK and SYGVNS. Trimming shortened V by 3 bases and J by 2 bases, and 10 bases separated the two germline ends. CDR3 size: 14 residues.

The genes are TRBV5-6 and TRBJ2-1; tentatively, D is TRBD1 (6 bases). The CDR3 totals 13 residues. Germline-derived CDR1 and CDR2 are SGHDT and YYEEEE. Between the trimmed V and J ends, which lost 4 bases and 9 bases, there was a span of 14 bases. Here the CDR3 reads CASSLFRGIEQFF. CDR3 in DNA: TGTGCCAGCAGCCTATTCAGGGGAATTGAGCAGTTCTTC.

CDR3 protein: CASSQGLIITDTQYF. CDR3 bases: TGTGCCAGCAGCCAAGGACTTATTATCACAGATACGCAGTATTTT. This chain uses TRBV13 with TRBJ2-3; TRBD2 might be the D (5 bases). Germline CDR1 PRHDT, CDR2 FYEKMQ (reference sequence). The length of the CDR3 is 15 residues. V shed 5 bases and J shed 2 bases, with 14 bases lying between them.